The 30 T cell receptor beta chains given below trace back to one sample, sequenced in a study of cytomegalovirus exposure and HLA in healthy donors. Sequencing was performed with immunoSEQ multiplex PCR; in TCRdb, only in-frame clones are kept and a portion is missing. Among approximately 170,000 clones listed, 75% to 95% were seen once. The specimen was PBMCs. The receptors were gathered from a woman younger than 35 in good health and CMV-seropositive.

The genes are TRBV29-1 and TRBJ2-1; 10 bases match TRBD2. The J segment lost 5 bases and the V segment lost 3 bases, leaving 7 bases of the junction unmatched. CDR3 length: 15 residues. Germline-derived CDR1 and CDR2 are SQVTM and ANQGSEA. The DNA of the CDR3 is TGCAGCGTTGATTCAGGACTAGCGGAAAACAATGAGCAGTTCTTC. Protein: CSVDSGLAENNEQFF.

V gene TRBV5-1 combines with J gene TRBJ2-5; tentative D call: TRBD2 (5 bases). The V end was cut by 0 bases, the J end by 1 base, with 7 bases between. This CDR3 has 14 residues. The germline CDR1 and CDR2 sequences are SGHRS and YFSETQ. The CDR3 loop is CASSLAGSQETQYF. As DNA, the CDR3 is TGCGCCAGCAGCTTGGCGGGGAGCCAAGAGACCCAGTACTTC.

The chain links TRBV27 to TRBJ1-1; 8 bases match TRBD1. This CDR3 contains 16 residues. Germline V lookup: CDR1 MNHEY, CDR2 SMNVEV (reference sequence). With 6 bases clipped from V and 5 bases from J, the junction kept 14 bases outside the gene matches. Here the CDR3 reads CASSLRTGLIWTEAFF. CDR3 in DNA: TGTGCCAGCAGCCTTCGGACAGGGTTAATTTGGACTGAAGCTTTCTTT.

This sequence joins TRBV5-1 and TRBJ1-1; unclear D gene. Germline lookup yields CDR1 SGHRS and CDR2 YFSETQ. Trimming stripped 1 base from V and 1 base from J, with 5 bases between. The CDR3 covers 13 residues. The CDR3 DNA sequence: TGCGCCAGCAGCTTGCACAGGAACACTGAAGCTTTCTTT. Amino acid sequence: CASSLHRNTEAFF.

The chain has TRBV19 and TRBJ2-5, with 7 bases lining up with TRBD1. Germline V gene lookup returns CDR1 LNHDA and CDR2 SQIVND (reference sequence). Germline trimming cut 7 bases from V and 2 bases from J; bases unmatched to any gene: 10. The CDR3 totals 15 residues. CDR3 amino acids: CASTMGRGWQETQYF. The CDR3 DNA follows: TGTGCCAGTACCATGGGCAGGGGGTGGCAAGAGACCCAGTACTTC.

The chain is built from TRBV18 and TRBJ2-1; D unresolved. In germline, CDR1 is KGHSH, CDR2 LQKENI. This CDR3 spans 16 amino acids. Trimming cost V 3 bases and J 3 bases, with 15 bases left between them. DNA of the CDR3: TGTGCCAGCTCACCCGCGGCACTTAGCTACTACAATGAGCAGTTCTTC. Protein: CASSPAALSYYNEQFF.

The chain is built from TRBV11-2 and TRBJ1-2, with D possibly being TRBD1 (5 bases). The CDR3 is 16 amino acids. V was shortened by 2 bases and J by 5 bases, with 18 bases between the two germline ends. CDR1 is SGHAT, CDR2 FQNNGV, per germline. CDR3 loop: CASSLPSRQFFYGYTF. In nucleotides, the CDR3 is TGTGCCAGCAGCTTACCCAGCCGACAGTTCTTTTATGGCTACACCTTC.

The rearrangement links TRBV4-3 to TRBJ2-1; 10 bases are a match to TRBD2. CDR1 is LGHNA, CDR2 YSLEER, per germline. This CDR3 contains 15 residues. CDR3 DNA: TGCGCGCCATCTACCGGGACTAGCGAAGACAATGAGCAGTTCTTC. Translation gives CAPSTGTSEDNEQFF.

The V call is TRBV7-8, the J call TRBJ1-2; the match to TRBD1 covers 9 bases. Germline V gene data show CDR1 as SGHVS and CDR2 as FQNEAQ. The CDR3 consists of 13 residues. With V trimmed by 5 bases and J by 7 bases, 5 bases remained unmatched. The CDR3 bases are TGTGCCAGCAGCCCGGACAGGGGAATTGGCTACACCTTC. Amino acid sequence: CASSPDRGIGYTF. Supplemented by reference TRBV7-8 and TRBJ1-2, the full variable domain reads GAGVSQSPRYKVAKRGQDVALRCDPISGHVSLFWYQQALGQGPEFLTYFQNEAQLDKSGLPSDRFFAERPEGSVSTLKIQRTQQEDSAVYLCASSPDRGIGYTFGSGTRLTVV.

This clone was observed once. The rearrangement links TRBV10-1 to TRBJ2-7; 8 bases fit TRBD1. Germline V CDR1 and CDR2: WNHNN, SYGVQD (reference sequence). The CDR3 consists of 13 residues. The ends lost 7 bases at V and 1 base at J; junction bases unmatched: 3. CDR3 sequence reads: CASTGTGSYEQYF. In nucleotides, the CDR3 is TGCGCCAGCACCGGGACAGGATCCTACGAGCAGTACTTC.

The V gene is TRBV5-4, the J gene TRBJ2-1; 7 bases are shared with TRBD1. The CDR3 covers 16 residues. The junction had 3 bases not matched to a gene; V was cut back by 0 bases and J by 0 bases. Germline CDR1 SGHNT, CDR2 YYREEE (reference sequence). Here the CDR3 reads CASSLAWDSSYNEQFF. The CDR3 DNA reads TGTGCCAGCAGCTTGGCCTGGGACAGCTCCTACAATGAGCAGTTCTTC.

In this sample, this clone turned up a few times. The chain joins TRBV6-5 to TRBJ2-3, with D possibly matching TRBD2 (6 bases). The CDR3 is 15 amino acids. Germline assignment: CDR1 MNHEY and CDR2 SVGAGI. V shed 4 bases and J shed 2 bases, with 13 bases lying between them. CDR3 sequence: CASSSEGSTTDTQYF. The DNA for the CDR3 is TGTGCCAGCAGTTCGGAGGGGAGTACCACAGATACGCAGTATTTT.

V gene TRBV5-1 combines with J gene TRBJ2-1, with 7 bases fitting TRBD1. V lost 2 bases, J lost 4 bases, and 6 bases stayed unmatched. CDR1 and CDR2 from the germline V gene are SGHRS and YFSETQ. The CDR3 has 15 amino acids. The CDR3 here is CASSLPGQLYNEQFF. CDR3 DNA: TGCGCCAGCAGCTTACCGGGACAGTTATACAATGAGCAGTTCTTC.

The chain recombines TRBV27 with TRBJ2-7; 9 nucleotides align to TRBD1. Germline CDR1 MNHEY, CDR2 SMNVEV (reference sequence). Trimming at V came to 5 bases and at J to 0 bases, leaving 2 bases not matched to a gene. This CDR3 has 14 amino acids. CDR3 in DNA: TGTGCCAGCAGTCGACAGGGGGGCTCCTACGAGCAGTACTTC. Translation gives CASSRQGGSYEQYF.

The chain combines TRBV9 with TRBJ2-5; tentative D call: TRBD1 (6 bases). V lost 3 bases, J lost 1 base, and 13 bases lay in between. The CDR3 covers 15 residues. Per germline, CDR1 SGDLS and CDR2 YYNGEE. The CDR3 DNA reads as TGTGCCAGCAGCGCTTTAACAGGGATCCAAGAGACCCAGTACTTC. It codes for CASSALTGIQETQYF.

Here the CDR3 reads CASSEYGTGYNEQFF. In DNA form, the CDR3 reads TGTGCCAGCAGTGAATACGGGACAGGGTACAATGAGCAGTTCTTC. The chain uses TRBV2 and TRBJ2-1, with 9 bases that match TRBD1. Trimming cost V 2 bases and J 4 bases; bases outside gene matches: 3. The CDR3 extends over 15 amino acids. CDR1 and CDR2 (germline): SNHLY, FYNNEI.

The J gene is TRBJ2-7, the V gene TRBV2, with D possibly TRBD1 on 5 matching bases. Trimming cost V 4 bases and J 3 bases, with 13 bases left between them. Germline CDR1 and CDR2: SNHLY and FYNNEI. The CDR3 runs to 14 residues. CDR3 region: CASSGRQISYEQYF. The CDR3 nucleotides are TGTGCCAGCAGTGGCAGACAGATCAGCTACGAGCAGTACTTC.

The rearrangement links TRBV2 to TRBJ1-4; the D gene is possibly TRBD1 (6 bases). CDR1 and CDR2 (germline): SNHLY, FYNNEI. V lost 8 bases to trimming and J lost 10 bases, with 23 bases between them. CDR3 length equals 15 residues. CDR3 sequence reads: CASLSYGGGSGKLFF. The CDR3 DNA reads as TGTGCCAGCTTGAGTTACGGGGGGGGCAGCGGAAAACTGTTTTTT. Based on the CDR3 plus reference TRBV2 and TRBJ1-4, the full variable domain is EPEVTQTPSHQVTQMGQEVILRCVPISNHLYFYWYRQILGQKVEFLVSFYNNEISEKSEIFDDQFSVERPDGSNFTLKIRSTKLEDSAMYFCASLSYGGGSGKLFFGSGTQLSVL.

The chain links TRBV4-1 to TRBJ2-2; 9 bases agree with TRBD1. CDR1 MGHRA and CDR2 YSYEKL come from the germline V gene. The CDR3 sequence is 19 residues long. The junction had 14 bases not matched to a gene; V was cut back by 1 base and J by 5 bases. CDR3 loop: CASSQVGQGKGTLTGELFF. Written as DNA, the CDR3 is TGCGCCAGCAGCCAAGTAGGACAGGGGAAGGGAACATTGACCGGGGAGCTGTTTTTT.

The chain has TRBV2 and TRBJ2-7; TRBD2 agrees at 11 bases. Germline values: CDR1 SNHLY, CDR2 FYNNEI. V trimming: 5 bases; J trimming: 2 bases; junction bases outside the gene matches: 2. CDR3 length equals 14 residues. The CDR3 sequence is CASSTSGGPYEQYF. The CDR3 coding sequence is TGTGCCAGCAGTACTAGCGGGGGTCCCTACGAGCAGTACTTC.

The rearrangement joins TRBV15 to TRBJ1-1; D unresolved. Trimming removed 0 bases at V and 1 base at J, with 6 bases between. Per germline, CDR1 LNHNV and CDR2 YYDKDF (reference sequence). The CDR3 loop spans 14 amino acids. CDR3 loop: CATSRDPKNTEAFF. The CDR3 DNA reads TGTGCCACCAGCAGAGATCCCAAGAACACTGAAGCTTTCTTT.

The chain couples TRBV4-1 to TRBJ2-1; 7 bases match TRBD2. The V gene end was trimmed by 7 bases and the J gene end by 5 bases; junction bases not matched to a gene: 5. Germline CDR1 reads MGHRA; CDR2 reads YSYEKL. There are 13 residues in the CDR3. DNA of the CDR3: TGCGCCAGCACGTTGGGGGGGGACAATGAGCAGTTCTTC. Its protein product is CASTLGGDNEQFF.

The V and J genes are TRBV15 and TRBJ2-5; the match to TRBD2 covers 9 bases. V gave up 7 bases and J gave up 5 bases; unmatched junction bases: 5. The CDR3 has 13 amino acids. The germline V gene has CDR1 LNHNV and CDR2 YYDKDF (reference sequence). The CDR3 DNA reads TGTGCCACCACTCGCGGGGGGGCGGAGACCCAGTACTTC. This gives the protein CATTRGGAETQYF. The variable domain in full, with the rest retrieved from reference TRBV15 and TRBJ2-5, is DAMVIQNPRYQVTQFGKPVTLSCSQTLNHNVMYWYQQKSSQAPKLLFHYYDKDFNNEADTPDNFQSRRPNTSFCFLDIRSPGLGDTAMYLCATTRGGAETQYFGPGTRLLVL.

This chain links TRBV2 with TRBJ2-7; TRBD1 aligns across 7 bases. The CDR3 has 14 amino acids. With V trimmed by 2 bases and J by 3 bases, 4 bases remained unmatched. Germline loops: CDR1 SNHLY, CDR2 FYNNEI. CDR3 DNA sequence: TGTGCCAGCAGTGAATGGACAGGCGTCTACGAGCAGTACTTC. Translating gives CASSEWTGVYEQYF.

V and J are TRBV10-2 and TRBJ1-4, with D possibly TRBD1 on 5 matching bases. The length of the CDR3 is 12 residues. Trimming removed 6 bases from V and 8 bases from J, with 10 bases in between. In germline, CDR1 is WSHSY, CDR2 SAAADI. The CDR3 DNA sequence: TGCGCCAGCAGGGGGGGGGAGGAAAAACTGTTTTTT. Translating it yields CASRGGEEKLFF.

This chain connects TRBV5-1 to TRBJ2-2, with 12 positions matching TRBD2. The trim removed 4 bases at V and 4 bases at J, leaving 11 bases unmatched. CDR1 SGHRS and CDR2 YFSETQ come from the germline V gene. The CDR3 runs to 18 residues. CDR3: CASSPPHPGLAGTGELFF. The CDR3 nucleotides read TGCGCCAGCAGCCCCCCCCACCCGGGACTAGCGGGCACCGGGGAGCTGTTTTTT.

The chain couples TRBV27 to TRBJ2-5; no clear D. There are 16 residues in the CDR3. The V gene lost 5 bases and the J gene lost 1 base, with 17 bases spanning the gap. Germline V gene sequence: CDR1 MNHEY, CDR2 SMNVEV (reference sequence). The CDR3 spells CASSPRAAMTQETQYF. The CDR3 coding sequence is TGTGCCAGCAGTCCCCGTGCGGCCATGACCCAAGAGACCCAGTACTTC.

This chain joins TRBV5-4 and TRBJ2-2; D gene uncertain. The CDR3 consists of 15 residues. Germline-derived CDR1 and CDR2 are SGHNT and YYREEE (reference sequence). Trimming cost V 2 bases and J 6 bases, with 14 bases left between them. DNA for the CDR3: TGTGCCAGCAGCTTTTATAAAAGCCGGGCCGGGGAGCTGTTTTTT. Translation gives CASSFYKSRAGELFF.

This clone was detected only a few times. This chain links TRBV21-1 with TRBJ1-6. TRBV21-1 is labeled a pseudogene. The CDR3 extends over 13 amino acids. The CDR3 sequence: CASRSQRNSPLHF. The CDR3 DNA reads as TGTGCCAGCAGGTCGCAGCGCAATTCACCCCTCCACTTT.

The gene calls are TRBV27 and TRBJ1-1; possibly TRBD1 for D (6 bases). Between the trimmed V and J ends, which lost 5 bases and 3 bases, there was a span of 13 bases. Germline V gene sequence: CDR1 MNHEY, CDR2 SMNVEV (reference sequence). The CDR3 runs to 14 residues. This CDR3 is CASSPIGGDTEAFF. The CDR3 DNA reads as TGTGCCAGCAGTCCCATAGGGGGAGACACTGAAGCTTTCTTT.